This is a list of T cell receptor beta chains from one sample in a study of T cell responses to AZD1222 COVID-19 vaccine. Produced via immunoSEQ multiplex PCR; TCRdb's table is partial and in-frame only. This table has about 150,000 clones, roughly 90% appearing once. The input for sequencing was peripheral blood, taken on day 0 of AZD1222 vaccination. The receptors were gathered from an adult in good health. Each CDR3 is given with its conserved first and last residue. Fields, in order: CDR3 DNA, CDR3 protein, V gene, clone size, J gene, D gene. A D gene is named only where the DNA matches it firmly. The size entry is marked missing in some rows and otherwise reads once, few, many or a size class.

DNA: TGTGCCAGCAGCTTAAACCCCCCTAGCGCCACCGGGGAGCTGTTTTTT
CDR3: CASSLNPPSATGELFF
V: TRBV7-2
size: NA
J: TRBJ2-2
D: NA

DNA: TGTGCCAGCAGCGGGGGCGTCTACAATGAGCAGTTCTTC
CDR3: CASSGGVYNEQFF
V: TRBV27
size: NA
J: TRBJ2-1
D: NA

DNA: TGTGCCAGCAGCTTAGCGCAGGTCGGTCGGGATGAGCAGTTCTTC
CDR3: CASSLAQVGRDEQFF
V: TRBV7-6
size: NA
J: TRBJ2-1
D: NA

DNA: TGTGCCAGCAGCTACCGACATCGGACGTCCTATGGCTACACCTTC
CDR3: CASSYRHRTSYGYTF
V: TRBV3-1/TRBV3-2
size: NA
J: TRBJ1-2
D: NA

DNA: TGTGCCAGCAGCCCACCCACATCCTACGAGCAGTACTTC
CDR3: CASSPPTSYEQYF
V: TRBV12-3/TRBV12-4
size: once
J: TRBJ2-7
D: NA

DNA: TGTGCCAGCTCACAGGCCGGGTCCGGGGAGCTGTTTTTT
CDR3: CASSQAGSGELFF
V: TRBV18
size: NA
J: TRBJ2-2
D: NA

DNA: TGCGCCAGCAGTCAATTTTGGAGGGGAGATACGCAGTATTTT
CDR3: CASSQFWRGDTQYF
V: TRBV23-1
size: NA
J: TRBJ2-3
D: NA

DNA: TGTGCCAGCTCACCAGCGGGGGGGAATGAAAAACTGTTTTTT
CDR3: CASSPAGGNEKLFF
V: TRBV18
size: once
J: TRBJ1-4
D: NA

DNA: TGTGCCAGTAGTACGGAGAGAGGGGCCGTATTGCAGCCCCAGCATTTT
CDR3: CASSTERGAVLQPQHF
V: TRBV19
size: NA
J: TRBJ1-5
D: NA

DNA: TGTGCCAGTAGTATAGCGGCCGGTATCTACGAGCAGTACTTC
CDR3: CASSIAAGIYEQYF
V: TRBV19
size: NA
J: TRBJ2-7
D: NA

DNA: TGTGCCAGCAGTGAAGCGCTTGGACAGAACTATGGCTACACCTTC
CDR3: CASSEALGQNYGYTF
V: TRBV6-1
size: NA
J: TRBJ1-2
D: NA

DNA: TGTGCCAGCAGCACCGGGACGCTGGGATACACTGAAGCTTTCTTT
CDR3: CASSTGTLGYTEAFF
V: TRBV5-5
size: NA
J: TRBJ1-1
D: NA

DNA: TGCGCCAGCAGTCCGGGAGCGGGTCTGGGCACTGAAGCTTTCTTT
CDR3: CASSPGAGLGTEAFF
V: TRBV5-1
size: NA
J: TRBJ1-1
D: NA

DNA: TGCGCCAGCAGCTTGGGGGACAGGGAAAATGAAAAACTGTTTTTT
CDR3: CASSLGDRENEKLFF
V: TRBV5-1
size: NA
J: TRBJ1-4
D: TRBD1

DNA: TGTGCCAGCAGCATACGGACAGACGGGGCTTTCTTT
CDR3: CASSIRTDGAFF
V: TRBV7-9
size: NA
J: TRBJ1-1
D: NA

DNA: TGTGCCAGCAGCTCCGTGACAGTTGCCGATACGCAGTATTTT
CDR3: CASSSVTVADTQYF
V: TRBV7-2
size: NA
J: TRBJ2-3
D: NA

DNA: TGTGCCAGCAGCTCACGTGAGTCGGGGGAGCAGTACTTC
CDR3: CASSSRESGEQYF
V: TRBV7-8
size: NA
J: TRBJ2-7
D: NA

DNA: TGCGCCAGCAGCTTGCGGGAGCCTGCGTACAATGAGCAGTTCTTC
CDR3: CASSLREPAYNEQFF
V: TRBV5-1
size: NA
J: TRBJ2-1
D: NA

DNA: TGTGCCAGCAGCCTACTCCGGGACCAGCAGTACTTC
CDR3: CASSLLRDQQYF
V: TRBV7-2
size: once
J: TRBJ2-7
D: NA

DNA: TGCGCCAGCAGCCAAGCTGGCAGGGGAGGTACACCCCTCCACTTT
CDR3: CASSQAGRGGTPLHF
V: TRBV4-3
size: NA
J: TRBJ1-6
D: NA

DNA: TGCGCCAGCAGCTTGGTCCCTCCCCCGGGGTGGCGCACCGGGGAGCTGTTTTTT
CDR3: CASSLVPPPGWRTGELFF
V: TRBV5-1
size: NA
J: TRBJ2-2
D: NA

DNA: TGCAGCGTCACCACGGGTGGCTACACCTTC
CDR3: CSVTTGGYTF
V: TRBV29-1
size: NA
J: TRBJ1-2
D: NA

DNA: TGTGCCACCAGCAGAGGCAGGGGCACGGCTAATGAAAAACTGTTTTTT
CDR3: CATSRGRGTANEKLFF
V: TRBV15
size: NA
J: TRBJ1-4
D: NA

DNA: TGTGCCAGCAGTTACTCGGCCTTCGGTGTGGACTACACCTTC
CDR3: CASSYSAFGVDYTF
V: TRBV6-6
size: NA
J: TRBJ1-2
D: NA

DNA: TGTGCCAGCAGTGAAGCGCGGGCGGTGGATGGGGAGCAGTTCTTC
CDR3: CASSEARAVDGEQFF
V: TRBV6-1
size: NA
J: TRBJ2-1
D: NA

DNA: TGTGCCAGCAGTGAATTGAGGGGAGCTAATGAAAAACTGTTTTTT
CDR3: CASSELRGANEKLFF
V: TRBV25-1
size: NA
J: TRBJ1-4
D: NA

DNA: TGCAGCGTTGAAAGGGGCTATGGCTACACCTTC
CDR3: CSVERGYGYTF
V: TRBV29-1
size: NA
J: TRBJ1-2
D: NA

DNA: TGTGCCAGCAGGCAGAAGGGACCGACCACCGGGGAGCTGTTTTTT
CDR3: CASRQKGPTTGELFF
V: TRBV21-1
size: few
J: TRBJ2-2
D: NA

DNA: TGTGCCAGCAGTTACTTGGACAGCTATGGCTACACCTTC
CDR3: CASSYLDSYGYTF
V: TRBV6-6
size: NA
J: TRBJ1-2
D: NA

DNA: TGTGCCAGCAGCTTAGGGGGCGCGACTGAAGCTTTCTTT
CDR3: CASSLGGATEAFF
V: TRBV7-8
size: NA
J: TRBJ1-1
D: NA

DNA: TGTGCCAGCAGAAAAGACGGACTAGCGGGAGGGCCGATTAACACCGGGGAGCTGTTTTTT
CDR3: CASRKDGLAGGPINTGELFF
V: TRBV9
size: NA
J: TRBJ2-2
D: TRBD2

DNA: TGTGCCAGTAGTTTCCGGGACAGGGGTCACATTCAGTACTTC
CDR3: CASSFRDRGHIQYF
V: TRBV19
size: few
J: TRBJ2-4
D: TRBD1

DNA: TGCAGCGTTGATGCGGGGGTAGCTGGTACCGGGGAGCTGTTTTTT
CDR3: CSVDAGVAGTGELFF
V: TRBV29-1
size: NA
J: TRBJ2-2
D: TRBD2

DNA: TGTGCCAGCAGCACACCGACGGATGTCCTGAGCGAGCAGTACTTC
CDR3: CASSTPTDVLSEQYF
V: TRBV11-2
size: NA
J: TRBJ2-7
D: NA